The clone carrying this TCR beta chain appeared many times. Its specificity is not known. TCRdb passed the 5' RACE reads through MiXCR, listing each CDR3 protein once. The sample consists of 45,000 to 75,000 distinct CDR3 sequences, roughly 12% of them appearing once. This sample was included in a study of early T cells in non-severe SARS-CoV-2 infection. The length of the CDR3 is 14 residues. Germline values: CDR1 SGHRS, CDR2 YFSETQ. The V end lost 1 base, the J end lost 1 base, and 8 bases lay between the germline ends. Study-wide results and caveats: A preference for anti-spike CD8 responses marked VDJdb matching, which missed private and CD4 specificities.

The chain employs TRBV5-1 and TRBJ1-1; D ambiguous. Sequenced: whole blood. This sequence originates from an adult who was a healthcare worker with PCR-confirmed SARS-CoV-2 infection or an uninfected control (not recorded which). The CDR3 DNA reads TGCGCCAGCAGCTTGATGCCGGGGAACACTGAAGCTTTCTTT. Translating it yields CASSLMPGNTEAFF.